This TCR beta chain was profiled in a study of cytomegalovirus exposure and HLA in healthy donors. The study's findings and limits: Earlier analysis found most TCR beta V segments productive about 87% or about 30% of the time. In a later analysis, a missense DCLRE1C variant was linked to TCR beta V- and J-gene trimming. Researchers catalogued approximately 170 TCR beta chains as cytomegalovirus-associated.

With respect to this clone: What it binds is not known.

The PCR contained 60 Vbeta and 13 Jbeta primers. Measured with immunoSEQ multiplex PCR; TCRdb has only the in-frame clones, and not every one. Seen here are about 170,000 clones, over 70% observed once, and the top ten hold 1.2%. This CDR3 spans 13 amino acids. Germline V gene sequence: CDR1 ENHRY, CDR2 SYGVKD. With 7 bases clipped from V and 2 bases from J, the junction kept 4 bases outside the gene matches. Sequenced sample: PBMCs. The chain carries TRBV10-3 and TRBJ1-1, with 7 bases identical to TRBD1. This sequence originates from a boy aged 2 to 9 in good health and CMV-seronegative. The CDR3 sequence is CAIKGTANTEAFF. CDR3 in DNA: TGTGCCATCAAGGGGACAGCAAACACTGAAGCTTTCTTT.